These 24 T cell receptor beta chains were all obtained from the same sample, sequenced in a study of blood T cell repertoires in COVID-19. The protocol was immunoSEQ multiplex PCR, while the TCRdb copy is restricted to in-frame clones and leaves out a portion. Of about 120,000 clones listed, about 79% are singletons. Sequencing input: peripheral blood. Receptors were obtained from a woman aged 80 or over with acute or convalescent COVID-19.

This chain uses TRBV7-9 with TRBJ1-4; 7 bases agree with TRBD1. Germline V gene data show CDR1 as SEHNR and CDR2 as FQNEAQ (reference sequence). This CDR3 comprises 15 residues. With V trimmed by 5 bases and J by 4 bases, 7 bases remained unmatched. The CDR3: CASSVGTALNEKLFF. The CDR3 region has the DNA TGTGCCAGCAGCGTAGGGACAGCGCTTAATGAAAAACTGTTTTTT.

The chain employs TRBV7-3 and TRBJ1-2; 8 bases are shared with TRBD1. The germline V gene has CDR1 SGHTA and CDR2 FQGTGA. The CDR3 is 13 amino acids. J was trimmed by 6 bases and V by 5 bases; bases with no gene match: 5. The CDR3 spells CASSPDRENGYTF. The CDR3 DNA sequence: TGTGCCAGCAGCCCGGACAGGGAGAATGGCTACACCTTC.

The chain links TRBV29-1 to TRBJ2-7; TRBD2 is a possible D gene (6 bases). In germline, CDR1 is SQVTM, CDR2 ANQGSEA. The CDR3 is 13 amino acids. The ends were cut back, 6 bases at V and 3 bases at J, with 15 bases in the middle. CDR3 sequence reads: CSVLQGLNYEQYF. CDR3 DNA sequence: TGCAGCGTGCTCCAGGGACTGAACTACGAGCAGTACTTC.

The gene calls are TRBV6-5 and TRBJ1-1, with D perhaps TRBD1 (5 bases). This CDR3 region has 13 residues. Germline CDR1 is MNHEY and CDR2 is SVGAGI. The V gene lost 7 bases and the J gene lost 1 base, with 10 bases spanning the gap. The CDR3 protein is CASTGGTNTEAFF. The CDR3 DNA reads TGTGCCAGCACCGGGGGGACGAACACTGAAGCTTTCTTT.

The rearrangement links TRBV27 to TRBJ1-1; D perhaps matches TRBD1 (5 bases). Germline CDR1 is MNHEY and CDR2 is SMNVEV (reference sequence). This CDR3 has 13 residues. V gave up 0 bases and J gave up 4 bases, with 6 bases separating them. The CDR3 region has the DNA TGTGCCAGCAGTTTATCCGGGGGCACTGAAGCTTTCTTT. Translated: CASSLSGGTEAFF.

The rearrangement links TRBV4-3 to TRBJ2-2; TRBD1 matches at 10 bases. The CDR3 runs to 14 residues. CDR1 and CDR2 from the germline V gene are LGHNA and YSLEER. With 4 bases clipped from V and 8 bases from J, the junction kept 4 bases outside the gene matches. The CDR3 bases are TGCGCCAGCAGCCGGGGACAGGGGATGGGGGAGCTGTTTTTT. Protein product: CASSRGQGMGELFF.

The chain employs TRBV9 and TRBJ1-2, with TRBD1 matching over 11 bases. The CDR3 loop spans 14 amino acids. Germline V gene data show CDR1 as SGDLS and CDR2 as YYNGEE. J gave up 8 bases and V 0 bases, and 3 bases lay outside the gene matches. Written as DNA, the CDR3 is TGTGCCAGCAGCGTAGGGACAGGGGGCAGAGGCTACACCTTC. Protein product: CASSVGTGGRGYTF.

The chain joins TRBV24-1 to TRBJ2-1; TRBD2 agrees at 12 bases. This CDR3 has 17 residues. With V trimmed by 4 bases and J by 7 bases, 10 bases remained unmatched. The germline V gene has CDR1 KGHDR and CDR2 SFDVKD. CDR3 residues: CATSDGASGRAFNEQFF. CDR3 nucleotide sequence: TGTGCCACCAGTGACGGTGCTAGCGGGAGGGCCTTTAATGAGCAGTTCTTC.

V gene TRBV19 combines with J gene TRBJ1-2, with D unclear. The V end lost 0 bases, the J end lost 0 bases, and 5 bases lay between the germline ends. This CDR3 contains 14 residues. CDR1 and CDR2 (germline): LNHDA, SQIVND (reference sequence). Here the CDR3 DNA reads TGTGCCAGTAGTATAGACCGAGCTAACTATGGCTACACCTTC. This sequence encodes CASSIDRANYGYTF.

The chain uses TRBV18 and TRBJ1-1; 7 nucleotides align to TRBD1. Germline V gene sequence: CDR1 KGHSH, CDR2 LQKENI. Losses at the gene ends were 8 bases for V and 1 base for J; bases not matched to a gene: 13. The CDR3 extends over 16 amino acids. CDR3 in DNA: TGTGCCAGCCATCCTGGGCAGGGACAGACGAACACTGAAGCTTTCTTT. The encoded protein is CASHPGQGQTNTEAFF.

In its sample, this clone was seen once. The chain has TRBV7-9 and TRBJ2-3; TRBD2 matches 11 bases. CDR1 and CDR2 (germline): SEHNR, FQNEAQ (reference sequence). The CDR3 runs to 18 residues. Germline trimming cut 5 bases from V and 5 bases from J; bases unmatched to any gene: 15. CDR3 sequence reads: CASSILDLAGGPKDTQYF. CDR3 DNA sequence: TGTGCCAGCAGCATCCTCGATTTAGCGGGGGGGCCGAAAGATACGCAGTATTTT.

The CDR3 sequence is CASRTSGGPVWNEQYF. The DNA for the CDR3 is TGTGCCAGCAGGACTAGCGGGGGGCCGGTCTGGAACGAGCAGTACTTC. The chain uses TRBV28 and TRBJ2-7; 13 bases fit TRBD2. CDR1 is MDHEN, CDR2 SYDVKM, per germline. The CDR3 sequence is 16 residues long. Trimming removed 6 bases from V and 5 bases from J; junction bases left unmatched: 10.

The CDR3 coding sequence is TGCGCCAGCAGCTTGTTTATCGGGGAAGGTGAGCAGTTCTTC. Its protein product is CASSLFIGEGEQFF. The chain employs TRBV5-1 and TRBJ2-1, with a weak D call TRBD2 (5 bases). The V end was cut by 1 base, the J end by 9 bases, with 14 bases between. Per germline, CDR1 SGHRS and CDR2 YFSETQ. The CDR3 is made up of 14 amino acids.

The rearrangement uses TRBV2 and TRBJ1-4; 8 bases agree with TRBD1. V dropped 6 bases and J dropped 8; count of bases not matched to a gene: 8. This CDR3 has 14 residues. Per germline, CDR1 SNHLY and CDR2 FYNNEI. CDR3 coding DNA: TGTGCCAGCAGGGGGACAGGCGCCGCCGAAAAACTGTTTTTT. It translates to CASRGTGAAEKLFF.

The V gene is TRBV7-2, the J gene TRBJ2-3; tentatively, D is TRBD2 (5 bases). The CDR3 extends over 15 amino acids. V was shortened by 4 bases and J by 7 bases, with 18 bases between the two germline ends. Per germline, CDR1 SGHTA and CDR2 FQGNSA. Here the CDR3 DNA reads TGTGCCAGCAGCTCCGGGATTCCGGTCGTGAATACGCAGTATTTT. As protein: CASSSGIPVVNTQYF. Based on the CDR3 plus reference TRBV7-2 and TRBJ2-3, the full variable domain is GAGVSQSPSNKVTEKGKDVELRCDPISGHTALYWYRQSLGQGLEFLIYFQGNSAPDKSGLPSDRFSAERTGGSVSTLTIQRTQQEDSAVYLCASSSGIPVVNTQYFGPGTRLTVL.

This clone was seen only a few times. CDR3 DNA: TGTGCCAGCAGTAACATGGGGCTGGGTGAGCAGTTCTTC. Protein sequence: CASSNMGLGEQFF. The chain employs TRBV6-2 or TRBV6-3 and TRBJ2-1, with D tentatively TRBD1 (5 bases). Per germline, CDR1 MNHEY and CDR2 SVGEGT. Trimming removed 5 bases at V and 9 bases at J, with 14 bases between. CDR3 length equals 13 residues.

This clone showed up many times. The rearrangement uses TRBV7-9 and TRBJ1-5; D is unresolved. V lost 3 bases and J 2 bases, leaving 11 bases between the germline ends. The CDR3 is made up of 15 amino acids. Germline V CDR1 and CDR2: SEHNR, FQNEAQ (reference sequence). The CDR3 DNA sequence: TGTGCCAGCAGCTTGACGGGGTACGGCAATCAGCCCCAGCATTTT. Translated: CASSLTGYGNQPQHF.

The chain uses TRBV21-1 and TRBJ2-1; the table's D call, TRBD1, was not checked against the DNA. TRBV21-1 is an annotated pseudogene. The CDR3 has 18 amino acids. CDR3 region: CASSMTFNGICSYNEQFF. CDR3 DNA: TGTGCCAGCAGCATGACATTTAACGGCATCTGCTCCTACAATGAGCAGTTCTTC.

This chain uses TRBV11-2 with TRBJ1-3, with D possibly being TRBD1 (5 bases). Germline V gives CDR1 SGHAT, CDR2 FQNNGV. The CDR3 has 14 residues. The V end was cut by 2 bases, the J end by 4 bases, with 9 bases between. CDR3 region: CASSLSQGGNTIYF. DNA for the CDR3: TGTGCCAGCAGCTTAAGCCAGGGAGGAAACACCATATATTTT. The variable domain in full, completed from reference TRBV11-2 and TRBJ1-3, reads EAGVAQSPRYKIIEKRQSVAFWCNPISGHATLYWYQQILGQGPKLLIQFQNNGVVDDSQLPKDRFSAERLKGVDSTLKIQPAKLEDSAVYLCASSLSQGGNTIYFGEGSWLTVV.

The V call is TRBV7-2, the J call TRBJ2-2, with a possible D match to TRBD1 (5 bases). Germline V gives CDR1 SGHTA, CDR2 FQGNSA. V was cut by 8 bases and J by 4 bases, with 8 bases left in between. The CDR3 is 12 amino acids. The CDR3 region is CASAGFTGELFF. CDR3 coding DNA: TGTGCCAGCGCAGGGTTCACCGGGGAGCTGTTTTTT. The whole variable domain, filled in from reference TRBV7-2 and TRBJ2-2, reads GAGVSQSPSNKVTEKGKDVELRCDPISGHTALYWYRQSLGQGLEFLIYFQGNSAPDKSGLPSDRFSAERTGGSVSTLTIQRTQQEDSAVYLCASAGFTGELFFGEGSRLTVL.

This clone turned up a few times. This chain links TRBV28 with TRBJ1-4, with a tentative D call TRBD1 (6 bases). The CDR3 totals 16 residues. Trimming shortened V by 2 bases and J by 1 base, and 11 bases separated the two germline ends. Germline CDR1 and CDR2: MDHEN and SYDVKM. CDR3 sequence: CASSLGGAQTNEKLFF. For the CDR3, the DNA is TGTGCCAGCAGTTTAGGGGGGGCCCAAACTAATGAAAAACTGTTTTTT.

The chain has TRBV19 and TRBJ1-6; 10 bases match TRBD1. Germline V CDR1 and CDR2: LNHDA, SQIVND (reference sequence). This CDR3 has 15 amino acids. The V segment lost 7 bases and the J segment 8 bases; nucleotides outside the gene matches: 8. CDR3 region: CASISHGTGDSPLHF. In DNA, the CDR3 is TGTGCCAGTATTTCCCACGGGACAGGGGATTCACCCCTCCACTTT.

The chain joins TRBV5-1 to TRBJ2-3; 14 bases align to TRBD2. V was clipped by 0 bases and J by 0 bases; unmatched bases: 3. Per the germline V gene, CDR1 is SGHRS and CDR2 is YFSETQ. This CDR3 has 18 amino acids. The CDR3 spells CASSLGLAGGISTDTQYF. CDR3 sequence (DNA): TGCGCCAGCAGCTTGGGACTAGCGGGGGGGATAAGCACAGATACGCAGTATTTT.

The V gene is TRBV4-3, the J gene TRBJ1-2; D perhaps matches TRBD1 (6 bases). This CDR3 is built from 14 residues. The V end was cut by 1 base, the J end by 4 bases, with 10 bases between. Germline CDR1 reads LGHNA; CDR2 reads YSLEER. DNA for the CDR3: TGCGCCAGCAGCCAAGCGGGACAAATCTATGGCTACACCTTC. Amino acid sequence: CASSQAGQIYGYTF.